The 19 T cell receptor beta chains presented below share a single source sample, sequenced in a study of cytomegalovirus exposure and HLA in healthy donors. 60 Vbeta and 13 Jbeta primers were used in PCR. Sequencing used immunoSEQ multiplex PCR; TCRdb keeps in-frame clones, though not all of them. This table holds about 130,000 clones, 80% to 90% found once. Sequencing was performed on PBMCs. These receptors came from a male donor in good health and CMV-seropositive.

This chain links TRBV30 with TRBJ2-4; 8 positions agree with TRBD2. Germline CDR1 reads GTSNPN; CDR2 reads SVGIG (reference sequence). V shed 4 bases, J shed 12 bases, and the junction held 14 bases outside the gene matches. This CDR3 region has 14 residues. CDR3 bases: TGTGCCTGGAAGAACGCGGGAGGCCCCAGCAGTCAGTACTTC. It encodes CAWKNAGGPSSQYF.

This clone was found once. The chain couples TRBV7-2 to TRBJ2-7, with a tentative D call TRBD1 (6 bases). Germline V gives CDR1 SGHTA, CDR2 FQGNSA. The CDR3 extends over 14 amino acids. Trimming removed 5 bases at V and 3 bases at J, with 14 bases between. The CDR3 region is CASSPRQVGYEQYF. The CDR3 bases are TGTGCCAGCAGCCCGAGACAGGTTGGCTACGAGCAGTACTTC.

The chain recombines TRBV5-1 with TRBJ2-7; D is perhaps TRBD1 (5 bases). Trimming took off 0 bases at V and 2 bases at J, with 9 bases between the two ends. The CDR3 is 14 amino acids. The germline V gene has CDR1 SGHRS and CDR2 YFSETQ. CDR3 residues: CASSLGAGTYEQYF. CDR3 bases: TGCGCCAGCAGCTTGGGCGCAGGGACCTACGAGCAGTACTTC.

The chain carries TRBV21-1 and TRBJ1-3; TRBD1, the table's D call, lacks a check against the DNA. TRBV21-1 is described as a pseudogene. The CDR3 has 16 amino acids. DNA for the CDR3: TGTGCCAGCAGCAAAGTGGGGCGCTACTCTGGAAACACCATATATTTT. Residues: CASSKVGRYSGNTIYF.

This chain connects TRBV7-2 to TRBJ2-5; possible D gene TRBD1, 6 bases. The DNA end is a closer match to TRBJ2-7, so the J assignment may be wrong. CDR1 SGHTA and CDR2 FQGNSA come from the germline V gene. The CDR3 consists of 16 residues. This chain's CDR3 is CASSLGWDTSSYEQYF. In DNA form, the CDR3 reads TGTGCCAGCAGCTTGGGTTGGGACACCAGCTCCTACGAGCAGTACTTC.

With respect to this clone: One junction end disagrees with the germline gene, perhaps due to a read error. The same CDR3 is also encoded by other DNA sequences in this sample. The chain is built from TRBV5-1 and TRBJ2-1; the match to TRBD1 covers 11 bases. CDR3 size: 18 residues. Germline values: CDR1 SGHRS, CDR2 YFSETQ. This CDR3 reads CASSLAFRDRGFYNEQFF. DNA of the CDR3: TGCGCCAGCAGCTTGGCCTTCCGGGACAGGGGGTTCTACAATGAGCAATTCTTC.

The chain is built from TRBV5-4 and TRBJ2-7, with 7 bases lining up with TRBD2. The CDR3 sequence is 14 residues long. V gave up 0 bases and J gave up 7 bases; unmatched junction bases: 7. Germline CDR1 SGHNT, CDR2 YYREEE (reference sequence). The CDR3 nucleotides are TGTGCCAGCAGCTTGGGGGGGAGGGCCAGAGAGCAGTACTTC. It encodes CASSLGGRAREQYF.

This clone appeared a few times. The rearrangement links TRBV7-2 to TRBJ2-7, with D possibly TRBD2 on 5 matching bases. The germline CDR1 and CDR2 sequences are SGHTA and FQGNSA. Trimming left V 0 bases short and J 2 bases short, with 8 bases between. This CDR3 is built from 14 residues. The CDR3 coding sequence is TGTGCCAGCAGCTTAGCGGGAGCCGCCTACGAGCAGTACTTC. This codes for CASSLAGAAYEQYF.

The chain has TRBV2 and TRBJ2-1; 7 bases are shared with TRBD1. CDR1 is SNHLY and CDR2 is FYNNEI in the germline V gene. The CDR3 sequence is 15 residues long. V gave up 2 bases and J gave up 6 bases; unmatched junction bases: 7. CDR3 DNA: TGTGCCAGCAGTGAACTAGGACAGGCTTTCAATGAGCAGTTCTTC. This sequence encodes CASSELGQAFNEQFF.

The rearrangement links TRBV6-5 to TRBJ2-7, with 9 bases matching TRBD2. This CDR3 has 15 amino acids. V lost 5 bases, J lost 6 bases, and 11 bases stayed unmatched. In germline, CDR1 is MNHEY, CDR2 SVGAGI. CDR3 residues: CASSSLAGVGSEQYF. In DNA form, the CDR3 reads TGTGCCAGCAGTAGTTTAGCGGGAGTTGGTTCCGAGCAGTACTTC.

V gene TRBV7-8 combines with J gene TRBJ2-5, with a possible D match to TRBD2 (8 bases). Matching the DNA end better, TRBJ2-7 makes the J call doubtful. From germline, CDR1 is SGHVS and CDR2 FQNEAQ. The CDR3 extends over 16 amino acids. In DNA form, the CDR3 reads TGTGCCAGCAGCTTACGGGAGGGGGCCACTTCCTACGAGCAGTACTTC. Its protein is CASSLREGATSYEQYF.

This clone is a singleton in its sample. The chain has TRBV9 and TRBJ2-1, with 7 bases that match TRBD2. J gave up 2 bases and V 3 bases, and 5 bases lay outside the gene matches. Looked up from germline, CDR1 is SGDLS and CDR2 is YYNGEE. The CDR3 spans 15 residues. As DNA, the CDR3 is TGTGCCAGCAGCGGGGGGGGGATAACCTACAATGAGCAGTTCTTC. As protein: CASSGGGITYNEQFF.

V gene TRBV6-6 combines with J gene TRBJ2-1; 9 bases agree with TRBD2. The CDR3 runs to 15 residues. J gave up 4 bases and V 4 bases, and 5 bases lay outside the gene matches. From germline, CDR1 is MNHNY and CDR2 SVGAGI (reference sequence). CDR3 loop: CASSSQAGGYNEQFF. In DNA, the CDR3 is TGTGCCAGCAGTTCCCAAGCGGGAGGATACAATGAGCAGTTCTTC.

The chain couples TRBV19 to TRBJ1-1; TRBD1 might be the D (6 bases). The V end was cut by 7 bases, the J end by 5 bases, with 14 bases between. CDR3 length: 13 residues. Per the germline V gene, CDR1 is LNHDA and CDR2 is SQIVND (reference sequence). DNA for the CDR3: TGTGCCAGTAAGGAGACAGGAGGTACTGAAGCTTTCTTT. Translated: CASKETGGTEAFF.

In its sample, this clone was seen a few times. The chain couples TRBV6-5 to TRBJ2-5; 8 bases agree with TRBD1. Trimming at V came to 4 bases and at J to 5 bases, leaving 3 bases not matched to a gene. The CDR3 loop spans 13 amino acids. Germline values: CDR1 MNHEY, CDR2 SVGAGI. This chain's CDR3 is CASSWTGWETQYF. The CDR3 DNA reads TGTGCCAGCAGTTGGACAGGGTGGGAGACCCAGTACTTC.

CDR3 residues: CAWSSGTVYGYTF. The CDR3 DNA sequence: TGTGCCTGGTCCTCCGGGACAGTCTATGGCTACACCTTC. V is TRBV30 and J is TRBJ1-2; 7 bases are shared with TRBD1. CDR3 length equals 13 residues. Losses at the gene ends were 5 bases for V and 4 bases for J; bases not matched to a gene: 7. CDR1 is GTSNPN, CDR2 SVGIG, per germline (reference sequence).

The rearrangement links TRBV29-1 to TRBJ2-5; possible D gene TRBD2, 6 bases. Germline V lookup: CDR1 SQVTM, CDR2 ANQGSEA. CDR3 size: 13 residues. V shed 6 bases and J shed 2 bases, with 13 bases lying between them. This CDR3 reads CSVVSGGQETQYF. DNA of the CDR3: TGCAGCGTCGTTAGCGGAGGACAAGAGACCCAGTACTTC.

The count of this clone is one. This sequence joins TRBV29-1 and TRBJ1-2, with 7 bases matching TRBD1. Losses at the gene ends were 6 bases for V and 0 bases for J; bases not matched to a gene: 7. This CDR3 region has 14 residues. CDR1 is SQVTM, CDR2 ANQGSEA, per germline. CDR3 sequence: CSVAGTATNYGYTF. CDR3 nucleotides: TGCAGCGTCGCCGGGACAGCAACTAACTATGGCTACACCTTC. Supplemented by reference TRBV29-1 and TRBJ1-2, the full variable domain reads SAVISQKPSRDICQRGTSLTIQCQVDSQVTMMFWYRQQPGQSLTLIATANQGSEATYESGFVIDKFPISRPNLTFSTLTVSNMSPEDSSIYLCSVAGTATNYGYTFGSGTRLTVV.

V is TRBV6-6 and J is TRBJ2-7, with 8 bases identical to TRBD2. From germline, CDR1 is MNHNY and CDR2 SVGAGI (reference sequence). V lost 0 bases to trimming and J lost 6 bases; unmatched junction nucleotides: 7. This CDR3 comprises 15 residues. CDR3 residues: CASSYSKAREGEQYF. The CDR3 nucleotides are TGTGCCAGCAGTTACTCGAAGGCACGGGAGGGCGAGCAGTACTTC.